The present TCR beta chain was sequenced within a study of post-analysis software for immune sequencing data. Study-level findings and limits: TRBV5-6, TRBV5-1 and TRBV20-1 were among a few TRBV segments more frequent in patients than controls.

This clonotype was observed a single time. Its target is unknown. The CDR3 totals 17 residues. Germline V gene lookup returns CDR1 MGHRA and CDR2 YSYEKL. Trimming removed 4 bases at V and 5 bases at J, with 18 bases between. Unique molecular identifiers were carried by the TCR beta cDNA libraries. TCRdb recomputed calls from the PCR reads with MiXCR, one row per CDR3 protein. The data contain a few hundred thousand distinct CDR3 sequences, approximately 34% of them singletons. This TCR derives from a girl between 2 and 17 years old with multiple sclerosis. What was sequenced was blood. V gene TRBV4-1 combines with J gene TRBJ1-6, with D perhaps TRBD1 (5 bases). This chain's CDR3 is CASSRRQWIRHNSPLHF. The CDR3 DNA reads as TGCGCCAGCAGCCGAAGACAGTGGATTAGACATAATTCACCCCTCCACTTT.